Sequencing of this T cell receptor beta chain was carried out in a study of siplizumab effects on memory and regulatory T cells. TEMRA, effector memory, memory and naive subsets, all unstimulated, were sequenced in three donor pairs. The trim removed 6 bases at V and 0 bases at J, leaving 6 bases unmatched. CDR1 and CDR2 (germline): SNHLY, FYNNEI. The length of the CDR3 is 15 residues. Method: immunoSEQ multiplex PCR; TCRdb's copy keeps in-frame clones and lacks some. The repertoire holds tens of thousands of clones, around four fifths seen once, with 3.5% to 4% in the top ten. V is TRBV2 and J is TRBJ1-2; 8 bases are shared with TRBD1. Source material: memory CD4+ T cells sorted from blood. This clonotype originated in a human donor in good health. The CDR3 protein is CASSPTGAANYGYTF. The CDR3 DNA reads TGTGCCAGCAGCCCGACAGGGGCTGCTAACTATGGCTACACCTTC. Filled out from reference TRBV2 and TRBJ1-2, the complete variable domain reads EPEVTQTPSHQVTQMGQEVILRCVPISNHLYFYWYRQILGQKVEFLVSFYNNEISEKSEIFDDQFSVERPDGSNFTLKIRSTKLEDSAMYFCASSPTGAANYGYTFGSGTRLTVV.